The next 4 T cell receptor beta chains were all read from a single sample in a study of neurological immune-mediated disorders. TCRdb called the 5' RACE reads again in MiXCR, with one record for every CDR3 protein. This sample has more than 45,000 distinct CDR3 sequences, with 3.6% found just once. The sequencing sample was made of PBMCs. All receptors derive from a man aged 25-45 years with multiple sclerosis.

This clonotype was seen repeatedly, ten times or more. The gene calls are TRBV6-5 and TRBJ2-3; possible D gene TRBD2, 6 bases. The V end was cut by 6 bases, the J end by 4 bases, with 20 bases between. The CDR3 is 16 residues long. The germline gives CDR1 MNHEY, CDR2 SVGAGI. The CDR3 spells CASRGGRGTHADTQYF. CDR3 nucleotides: TGTGCCAGCAGGGGCGGCCGCGGGACTCACGCAGATACGCAGTATTTT.

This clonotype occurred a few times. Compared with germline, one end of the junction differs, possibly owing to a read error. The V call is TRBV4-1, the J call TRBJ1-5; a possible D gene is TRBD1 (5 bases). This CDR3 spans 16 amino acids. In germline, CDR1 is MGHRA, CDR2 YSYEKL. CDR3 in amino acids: CASSQESGAGNQPQNF. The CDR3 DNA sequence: TGCGCCAGCAGCCAAGAATCCGGGGCTGGCAATCAGCCCCAGAATTTT.

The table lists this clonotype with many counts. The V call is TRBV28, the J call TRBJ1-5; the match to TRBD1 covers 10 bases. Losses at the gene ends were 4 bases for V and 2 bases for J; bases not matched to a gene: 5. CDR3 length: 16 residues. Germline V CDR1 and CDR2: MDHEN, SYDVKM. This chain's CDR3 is CASSSSGTGGNQPQHF. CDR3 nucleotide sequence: TGTGCCAGCAGTTCATCCGGGACAGGGGGCAATCAGCCCCAGCATTTT. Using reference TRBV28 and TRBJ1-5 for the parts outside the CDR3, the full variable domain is DVKVTQSSRYLVKRTGEKVFLECVQDMDHENMFWYRQDPGLGLRLIYFSYDVKMKEKGDIPEGYSVSREKKERFSLILESASTNQTSMYLCASSSSGTGGNQPQHFGDGTRLSIL.

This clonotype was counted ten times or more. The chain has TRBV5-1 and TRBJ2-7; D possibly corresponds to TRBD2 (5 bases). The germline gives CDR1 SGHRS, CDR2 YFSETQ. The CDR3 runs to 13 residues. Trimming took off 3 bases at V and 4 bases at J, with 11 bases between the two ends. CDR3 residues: CASSSPTRYEQYF. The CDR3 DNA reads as TGCGCCAGCAGCTCTCCAACTAGATACGAGCAGTACTTC.